Following are 21 T cell receptor beta chains from one sample sequenced in a study of T cells in Graves' hyperthyroidism and ophthalmopathy. TCR beta CDR3 regions were amplified from RNA transcripts. HTBI primers were the set used in a first-round RT-PCR of the TCR CDR3. TCRdb reanalysed the multiplex PCR reads using MiXCR and keeps one entry per CDR3 protein. Of 450,000 to 700,000 distinct CDR3 sequences in the sample, around 46% were seen once. The sample taken for sequencing was peripheral blood or thyroid tissue (not recorded which). These receptors were taken from an adult woman with Graves' disease, either hyperthyroidism or ophthalmopathy (not recorded which).

In its sample, this clonotype was seen many times. This chain joins TRBV14 and TRBJ2-6, with D tentatively TRBD1 (6 bases). Deletions cut 4 bases from V and 2 bases from J, with 15 bases between. Germline V gene sequence: CDR1 SGHDN, CDR2 FVKESK. The CDR3 has 17 amino acids. Here the CDR3 DNA reads TGTGCCAGCAGCCCCACAGGGTTTTATGCTGGGGCCAACGTCCTGACTTTC. It codes for CASSPTGFYAGANVLTF.

This clonotype was seen at least ten times. The chain couples TRBV27 to TRBJ1-6; 7 nucleotides line up with TRBD1. V lost 10 bases and J lost 9; bases outside the gene matches: 9. Germline assignment: CDR1 MNHEY and CDR2 SMNVEV (reference sequence). The CDR3 spans 13 residues. The CDR3 is CATSTGLGSPLHF. CDR3 nucleotides: TGTGCCACCTCGACAGGGTTAGGTTCACCCCTCCACTTT.

Concerning this clonotype itself: A much larger clone differs from this one at a single base, so this may be a read error. This chain joins TRBV6-5 and TRBJ1-4; D is undetermined. Germline V gene sequence: CDR1 MNHEY, CDR2 SVGAGI. The CDR3 extends over 15 amino acids. For the CDR3, the DNA is TGTGCCGGCAGTGAAAGTGTGAGAACTAATGAAAAACTGTTTTTT. Protein sequence: CAGSESVRTNEKLFF.

The chain has TRBV20-1 and TRBJ1-2; D is undetermined. Germline assignment: CDR1 DFQATT and CDR2 SNEGSKA (reference sequence). The CDR3 loop spans 10 amino acids. Trimming pared 6 bases from V and 3 bases from J, leaving 5 bases between. The DNA for the CDR3 is TGCAGTGCCAAGTACTATGGCTACACCTTC. Translating gives CSAKYYGYTF.

The CDR3 spells CAITDRGEGYTF. CDR3 sequence (DNA): TGTGCCATCACCGACAGGGGAGAGGGCTACACCTTC. This chain links TRBV10-3 with TRBJ1-2; 8 positions agree with TRBD1. Germline V gene data show CDR1 as ENHRY and CDR2 as SYGVKD. V shed 7 bases, J shed 8 bases, and the junction held 6 bases outside the gene matches. The CDR3 consists of 12 residues.

As concerns this clonotype: One end of the junction is discordant with germline, which a read error may explain. The chain combines TRBV7-7 with TRBJ1-1, with D possibly TRBD1 on 5 matching bases. Germline V gives CDR1 SSHAT, CDR2 FNYEAQ (reference sequence). CDR3 length: 13 amino acids. CDR3 sequence (DNA): TGTGCTAGCAGCTTAGGGGCATACACTGAAGCTTTCTTT. It encodes CASSLGAYTEAFF. The full variable domain, its missing parts supplied by reference TRBV7-7 and TRBJ1-1, is GAGVSQSPRYKVTKRGQDVTLRCDPISSHATLYWYQQALGQGPEFLTYFNYEAQPDKSGLPSDRFSAERPEGSISTLTIQRTEQRDSAMYRCASSLGAYTEAFFGQGTRLTVV.

V usage is TRBV20-1 and J usage is TRBJ2-7; TRBD1 might be the D (6 bases). Germline V gives CDR1 DFQATT, CDR2 SNEGSKA (reference sequence). The germline V and J ends were trimmed by 3 bases and 6 bases, with 18 bases remaining between them. CDR3 length equals 14 residues. This chain's CDR3 is CSASRQGMYGEQYF. For the CDR3, the DNA is TGCAGTGCTAGTCGGCAGGGGATGTACGGCGAGCAGTACTTC.

In its sample, this clonotype was seen many times. The chain couples TRBV11-2 to TRBJ2-7; 9 bases are shared with TRBD1. J was trimmed by 0 bases and V by 5 bases; bases with no gene match: 5. Germline values: CDR1 SGHAT, CDR2 FQNNGV. CDR3 length: 15 residues. The DNA for the CDR3 is TGTGCCAGCAGCCTACAGGGGGCGTCCTCCTACGAGCAGTACTTC. This codes for CASSLQGASSYEQYF.

This clonotype appeared many times. The chain joins TRBV5-1 to TRBJ1-4; D possibly corresponds to TRBD1 (6 bases). The CDR3 length is 19 residues. In germline, CDR1 is SGHRS, CDR2 YFSETQ. V dropped 0 bases and J dropped 1 base, with 19 bases sitting between them. CDR3: CASSLDPPGHQITNEKLFF. CDR3 nucleotides: TGCGCCAGCAGCTTGGACCCTCCGGGACACCAGATAACTAATGAAAAACTGTTTTTT.

This chain connects TRBV19 to TRBJ1-2; D is undetermined. The germline gives CDR1 LNHDA, CDR2 SQIVND (reference sequence). The CDR3 spans 9 residues. V was trimmed by 3 bases and J by 8 bases, leaving 1 base between them. This chain's CDR3 is CASSMGYTF. CDR3 bases: TGTGCCAGTAGTATGGGCTACACCTTC.

V is TRBV7-2 and J is TRBJ1-6; D is unresolved. The CDR3 has 14 residues. The V and J ends lost 5 bases and 8 bases respectively, with 13 bases between them. Germline V gene data show CDR1 as SGHTA and CDR2 as FQGNSA. In DNA, the CDR3 is TGTGCCAGCAGCCCGGATAGGGCCGATTCACCCCTCCACTTT. This sequence encodes CASSPDRADSPLHF.

The chain couples TRBV15 to TRBJ2-2, with TRBD1 identical over 7 bases. Germline loops: CDR1 LNHNV, CDR2 YYDKDF (reference sequence). Germline trimming cut 1 base from V and 1 base from J; bases unmatched to any gene: 0. This CDR3 is built from 15 residues. CDR3 nucleotide sequence: TGTGCCACCAGCAGAGGGGACAGGAACACCGGGGAGCTGTTTTTT. Its protein product is CATSRGDRNTGELFF.

This clonotype was counted many times. The chain is built from TRBV4-2 and TRBJ2-7; TRBD2 might be the D (6 bases). V shed 0 bases and J shed 3 bases, with 21 bases lying between them. Germline V CDR1 and CDR2: LGHNA, YNFKEQ. The CDR3 extends over 18 amino acids. This CDR3 is CASSQDPRGLISGYEQYF. The CDR3 DNA reads TGTGCCAGCAGCCAAGACCCCCGAGGACTAATTTCGGGCTACGAGCAGTACTTC.

This clonotype came up many times. This chain connects TRBV3-1 to TRBJ1-5; TRBD1 is a possible D gene (6 bases). Germline CDR1 LGHDT, CDR2 YNNKEL (reference sequence). V lost 4 bases, J lost 9 bases, and 16 bases lay in between. This CDR3 region has 14 residues. CDR3 bases: TGTGCCAGCAGCCCCTCCCAGGGGCATCGGCCCCAGCATTTT. Translated: CASSPSQGHRPQHF.

This clonotype occurred once. The V call is TRBV6-5, the J call TRBJ1-6, with no clear D. There are 13 residues in the CDR3. Deletions cut 5 bases from V and 7 bases from J, with 9 bases between. From germline, CDR1 is MNHEY and CDR2 SVGAGI. CDR3 nucleotide sequence: TGTGCCAGCAGTACCTCGGGGAATTCACCCCTCCACTTT. This codes for CASSTSGNSPLHF.

A remark on this clonotype: Given a much more abundant clone one base away, this may be a read error. The chain links TRBV2 to TRBJ1-1; D unresolved. The CDR3 loop spans 11 amino acids. Germline V CDR1 and CDR2: SNHLY, FYNNEI. CDR3 in DNA: TGTGTCAGCAGAAGATACACTGAAGCTTTCTTT. Amino acids: CVSRRYTEAFF.

In its sample, this clonotype was seen many times. This sequence joins TRBV5-1 and TRBJ2-5; 7 nucleotides match TRBD2. The CDR3 sequence is 13 residues long. V lost 1 base to trimming and J lost 3 bases; unmatched junction nucleotides: 0. CDR1 is SGHRS and CDR2 is YFSETQ in the germline V gene. CDR3 nucleotide sequence: TGCGCCAGCAGCTTGACTAGCGAAGAGACCCAGTACTTC. This gives the protein CASSLTSEETQYF.

This CDR3 reads CASSSLGVGRNSPLHF. CDR3 DNA sequence: TGCGCCAGCAGCTCCCTTGGGGTCGGGAGGAATTCACCCCTCCACTTT. The V and J genes are TRBV5-1 and TRBJ1-6; no firm D call. The V and J ends lost 3 bases and 7 bases respectively, with 17 bases between them. CDR1 SGHRS and CDR2 YFSETQ come from the germline V gene. This CDR3 is built from 16 residues.

This clonotype was seen at least ten times. The chain has TRBV10-3 and TRBJ1-6; no clear D. V shed 2 bases and J shed 0 bases, with 8 bases lying between them. The CDR3 covers 16 residues. Looked up from germline, CDR1 is ENHRY and CDR2 is SYGVKD. The CDR3 sequence is CAISEASSSYNSPLHF. CDR3 coding DNA: TGTGCCATCAGTGAGGCCTCGAGCTCCTATAATTCACCCCTCCACTTT.

The CDR3 coding sequence is TGTGCCAGCAGTACGAGTTCCGGGACCCCGGGGATGGCTTTCTTT. It is translated as CASSTSSGTPGMAFF. V gene TRBV6-5 combines with J gene TRBJ1-1; D may be TRBD1 (5 bases). The V and J ends lost 5 bases and 11 bases respectively, with 24 bases between them. CDR1 is MNHEY and CDR2 is SVGAGI in the germline V gene. The CDR3 length is 15 residues.

V usage is TRBV28 and J usage is TRBJ1-1, with D possibly TRBD1 on 6 matching bases. V was pared by 3 bases and J by 3 bases, with 14 bases between. Germline values: CDR1 MDHEN, CDR2 SYDVKM. This CDR3 is 15 amino acids long. This chain's CDR3 is CASSLGGGGDTEAFF. The CDR3 DNA is TGTGCCAGCAGTTTGGGGGGCGGGGGAGACACTGAAGCTTTCTTT.